Shown below are 3 T cell receptor beta chains from a single sample sequenced in a study of Ad26.COV2.S vaccination and SARS-CoV-2 variants. Specified treatment: around 19 received Ad26.COV2.S at low or high dose, single or two shots; several received placebo; per-sample allocation not given. Day 63 after the first injection of vaccine or placebo was the sampling time. Using immunoSEQ multiplex PCR, the repertoire was profiled, and TCRdb retains in-frame clones only, with some absent. The table records some 390,000 clones, 88% of them present only once. Sequencing used peripheral blood, obtained in a trial of Ad26.COV2.S vaccine versus placebo. Receptors were obtained from a person between 18 and 59 years old who received the Ad26.COV2.S COVID-19 vaccine or a placebo.

This clone has a handful of counts. The rearrangement joins TRBV7-9 to TRBJ1-6; no clear D gene. In germline, CDR1 is SEHNR, CDR2 FQNEAQ (reference sequence). This CDR3 contains 12 residues. V gave up 2 bases and J gave up 5 bases, with 1 base separating them. The CDR3 spells CASSLHNSPLHF. The DNA of the CDR3 is TGTGCCAGCAGCTTACATAATTCACCCCTCCACTTT. Together with reference TRBV7-9 and TRBJ1-6, the CDR3 gives the full variable domain: DTGVSQNPRHKITKRGQNVTFRCDPISEHNRLYWYRQTLGQGPEFLTYFQNEAQLEKSRLLSDRFSAERPKGSFSTLEIQRTEQGDSAMYLCASSLHNSPLHFGNGTRLTVT.

The J gene is TRBJ2-1, the V gene TRBV5-4; 11 nucleotides line up with TRBD2. The V gene's germline CDR1 is SGHNT and CDR2 YYREEE (reference sequence). V trimming: 4 bases; J trimming: 7 bases; junction bases outside the gene matches: 7. This CDR3 region has 15 residues. This CDR3 reads CASSIFSGGDNEQFF. The DNA of the CDR3 is TGTGCCAGCAGCATTTTTAGCGGGGGGGATAATGAGCAGTTCTTC.

The V gene is TRBV6-6, the J gene TRBJ2-5; 7 bases line up with TRBD1. CDR3 size: 14 residues. V dropped 7 bases and J dropped 2; count of bases not matched to a gene: 7. CDR1 MNHNY and CDR2 SVGAGI come from the germline V gene (reference sequence). The CDR3 protein is CASTKGAQQETQYF. The CDR3 region has the DNA TGTGCCAGCACTAAGGGGGCTCAACAAGAGACCCAGTACTTC.